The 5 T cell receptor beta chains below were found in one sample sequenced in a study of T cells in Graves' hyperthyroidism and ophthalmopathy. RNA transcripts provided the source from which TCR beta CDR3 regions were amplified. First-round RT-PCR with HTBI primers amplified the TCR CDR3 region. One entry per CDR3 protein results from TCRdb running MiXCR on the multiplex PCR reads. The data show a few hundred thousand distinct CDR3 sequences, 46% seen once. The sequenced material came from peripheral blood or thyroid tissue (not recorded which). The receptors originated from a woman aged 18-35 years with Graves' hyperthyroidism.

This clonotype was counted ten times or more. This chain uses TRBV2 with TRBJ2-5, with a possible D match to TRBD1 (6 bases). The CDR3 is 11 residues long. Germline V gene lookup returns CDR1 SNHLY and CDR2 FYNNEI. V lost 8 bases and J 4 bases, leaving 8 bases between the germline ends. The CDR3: CASWGRETQYF. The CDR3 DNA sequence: TGTGCCAGCTGGGGGCGAGAGACCCAGTACTTC.

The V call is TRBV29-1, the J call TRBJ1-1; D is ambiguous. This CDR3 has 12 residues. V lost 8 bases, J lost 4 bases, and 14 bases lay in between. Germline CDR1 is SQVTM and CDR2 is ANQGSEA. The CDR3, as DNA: TGCAGCAATTGGAGGGAGGGCACTGAAGCTTTCTTT. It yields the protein CSNWREGTEAFF.

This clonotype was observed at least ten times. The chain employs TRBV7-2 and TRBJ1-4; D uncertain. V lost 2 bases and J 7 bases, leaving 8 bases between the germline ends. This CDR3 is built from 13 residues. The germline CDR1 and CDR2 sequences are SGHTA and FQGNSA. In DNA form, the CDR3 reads TGTGCCAGCAGCTTAAGCAGGAGTGAAAAACTGTTTTTT. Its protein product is CASSLSRSEKLFF.

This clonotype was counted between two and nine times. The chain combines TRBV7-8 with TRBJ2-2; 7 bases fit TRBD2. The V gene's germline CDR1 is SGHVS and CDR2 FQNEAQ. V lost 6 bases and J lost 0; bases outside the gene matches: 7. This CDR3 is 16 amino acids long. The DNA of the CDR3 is TGTGCCAGCAGTTTGGTCAGCGGGGCGAACACCGGGGAGCTGTTTTTT. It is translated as CASSLVSGANTGELFF.

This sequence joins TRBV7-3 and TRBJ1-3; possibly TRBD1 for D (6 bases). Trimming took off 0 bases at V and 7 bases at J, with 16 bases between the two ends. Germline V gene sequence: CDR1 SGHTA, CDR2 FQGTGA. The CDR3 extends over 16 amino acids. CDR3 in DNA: TGTGCCAGCAGCTTAACTTCTTTGGGACATCCGAACACCATATATTTT. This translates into CASSLTSLGHPNTIYF.